A selection of T cell receptor beta chains follows, all from one sample in a study of shared clonotypes between healthy human individuals. Using immunoSEQ multiplex PCR, the repertoire was profiled, and TCRdb retains in-frame clones only, with some absent. The sample carries 2.3 million or so clones, more than 80% recorded once. Sequenced sample: naive CD4+ T cells from PBMCs. The origin of the receptors is a young man in good health. Some clones in this sample may be carry-over from other donors' samples. The CDR3 runs from the conserved cysteine through the conserved F or W. A D gene is named only where the DNA matches it firmly. Size tells how often a clone was seen (once, few, many) or the class of an expanded clone, and some rows leave it out.

D gene	V gene	J gene	clone size	CDR3 protein	CDR3 DNA
NA	TRBV18	TRBJ2-3	once	CASSPILLGAGDTQYF	TGTGCCAGCTCACCAATCCTACTGGGGGCCGGAGATACGCAGTATTTT
NA	TRBV5-1	TRBJ2-1	NA	CASSLEAGPYNEQFF	TGCGCCAGCAGCTTGGAGGCGGGCCCCTACAATGAGCAGTTCTTC
NA	TRBV19	TRBJ2-1	NA	CASSIYRGRVHNEQFF	TGTGCCAGTAGTATATATAGGGGACGGGTACACAATGAGCAGTTCTTC
NA	TRBV5-5	TRBJ2-7	NA	CASSLAGSPNYEQYF	TGTGCCAGCAGCTTGGCCGGCTCGCCGAACTACGAGCAGTACTTC
NA	TRBV7-2	TRBJ2-7	NA	CASQSLAGSYEQYF	TGTGCCAGCCAGTCTTTGGCGGGGTCCTACGAGCAGTACTTC
NA	TRBV6-5	TRBJ2-7	NA	CASSNIESKYEQYF	TGTGCCAGCAGTAACATAGAGAGCAAATACGAGCAGTACTTC
NA	TRBV4-2	TRBJ1-2	few	CASSQDRTDNYGYTF	TGTGCCAGCAGCCAAGATCGGACCGATAACTATGGCTACACCTTC
TRBD1	TRBV29-1	TRBJ1-1	once	CSVEERDRVWVTEAFF	TGCAGCGTTGAAGAGCGGGACAGGGTTTGGGTCACTGAAGCTTTCTTT
TRBD1	TRBV4-3	TRBJ1-4	NA	CASSQAGTGLRGKLFF	TGCGCCAGCAGCCAGGCGGGGACAGGCCTGAGGGGGAAACTGTTTTTT
NA	TRBV9	TRBJ1-3	NA	CASSGRGEGNTIYF	TGTGCCAGCAGCGGCCGGGGGGAAGGAAACACCATATATTTT
TRBD2	TRBV28	TRBJ2-1	NA	CASSVSGRALDEQFF	TGTGCCAGCAGTGTTAGCGGGAGGGCCTTAGATGAGCAGTTCTTC